This TCR beta chain was captured in a study of T cell responses to AZD1222 COVID-19 vaccine. About this clone: Its target is not known.

Study-level points and caveats: Donors were largely white British and mainly female; clonal diversity was possibly underestimated. No day 14 peak samples; only post-peak repertoires were characterized.

The V end lost 7 bases, the J end lost 3 bases, and 36 bases lay between the germline ends. Germline V gives CDR1 MNHEY, CDR2 SMNVEV (reference sequence). This CDR3 is 21 amino acids long. The method was immunoSEQ multiplex PCR; TCRdb's version includes in-frame clones alone and lacks a portion of them. The data hold more than 110,000 clones, with 80% to 90% observed a single time. This sequence joins TRBV27 and TRBJ1-2; D is perhaps TRBD1 (5 bases). The specimen comprised peripheral blood, sampled on day 0 of AZD1222 vaccination. This sequence originates from an adult in good health. CDR3 DNA: TGTGCCAGCACCATGATAGGACTAACCCACTCAGGGCTGGATCTGGACTATGGCTACACCTTC. Translated: CASTMIGLTHSGLDLDYGYTF.